The 3 T cell receptor beta chains below all came from one sample that was sequenced in a study of control samples from healthy donors and cancer patients. Repertoires were generated with immunoSEQ multiplex PCR, while TCRdb's copy carries only in-frame clones and drops some. This table lists approximately 190,000 clones. Sequencing was performed on blood. Receptor source: a woman aged 25-40 years in good health.

Here the CDR3 DNA reads TGTGCCAGCTGTCAGGTTGAGCCGCGCAATCAGCCCCAGCATTTT. It encodes CASCQVEPRNQPQHF. J is TRBJ1-5 and V is TRBV3-1 (or the pseudogene TRBV3-2); the D is unclear. This CDR3 has 15 residues. Germline V CDR1 and CDR2: LGHDT, YNNKEL (reference sequence). V was pared by 8 bases and J by 2 bases, with 16 bases between.

The CDR3 DNA is TGCGCCAGCAGCCAAGATGTAATGCAGGGTGGTACAGATACGCAGTATTTT. It translates to CASSQDVMQGGTDTQYF. The rearrangement links TRBV4-1 to TRBJ2-3; possible D gene TRBD1, 5 bases. The CDR3 contains 17 residues. V lost 0 bases and J lost 3, with 16 bases in between. Germline V gives CDR1 MGHRA, CDR2 YSYEKL.

The chain carries TRBV9 and TRBJ2-3; 9 positions agree with TRBD2. Germline CDR1 SGDLS, CDR2 YYNGEE. CDR3 length: 14 amino acids. V lost 5 bases to trimming and J lost 3 bases; unmatched junction nucleotides: 4. CDR3 coding DNA: TGTGCCAGCAGGGCGGGGGGGTCGACAGATACGCAGTATTTT. It specifies CASRAGGSTDTQYF.